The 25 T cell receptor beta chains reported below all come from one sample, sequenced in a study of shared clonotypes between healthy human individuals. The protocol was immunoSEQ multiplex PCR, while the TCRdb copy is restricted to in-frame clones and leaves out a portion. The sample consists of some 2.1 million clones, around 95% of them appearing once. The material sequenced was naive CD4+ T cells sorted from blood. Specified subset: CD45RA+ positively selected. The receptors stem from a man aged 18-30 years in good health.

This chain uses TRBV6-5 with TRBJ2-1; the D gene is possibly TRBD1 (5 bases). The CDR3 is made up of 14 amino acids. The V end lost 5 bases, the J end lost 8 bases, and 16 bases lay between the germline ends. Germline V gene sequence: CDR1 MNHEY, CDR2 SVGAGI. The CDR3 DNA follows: TGTGCCAGCAGTCGACAAGGGGTGGTGGATGAGCAGTTCTTC. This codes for CASSRQGVVDEQFF.

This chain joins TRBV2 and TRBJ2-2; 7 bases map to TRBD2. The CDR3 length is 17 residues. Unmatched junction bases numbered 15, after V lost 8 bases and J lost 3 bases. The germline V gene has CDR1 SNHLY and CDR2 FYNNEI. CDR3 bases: TGTGCCAGCGTAATAGAGCCAGGGAGGGTTGACACCGGGGAGCTGTTTTTT. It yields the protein CASVIEPGRVDTGELFF.

The CDR3 loop reads CASKLPGGDEQFF. The DNA for the CDR3 is TGTGCCAGCAAACTTCCTGGGGGCGATGAGCAGTTCTTC. The V and J genes are TRBV6-5 and TRBJ2-1, with a possible D match to TRBD1 (6 bases). Per the germline V gene, CDR1 is MNHEY and CDR2 is SVGAGI. The CDR3 covers 13 residues. V gave up 7 bases and J gave up 8 bases, with 15 bases separating them.

CDR3 bases: TGTGCCTGGAGTAAAGCTGGACAGTCCCATAATTCACCCCTCCACTTT. Translated, it gives CAWSKAGQSHNSPLHF. V is TRBV30 and J is TRBJ1-6; TRBD1 is a possible D gene (6 bases). V was trimmed by 2 bases and J by 5 bases, leaving 16 bases between them. The CDR3 runs to 16 residues. Germline CDR1 GTSNPN, CDR2 SVGIG (reference sequence).

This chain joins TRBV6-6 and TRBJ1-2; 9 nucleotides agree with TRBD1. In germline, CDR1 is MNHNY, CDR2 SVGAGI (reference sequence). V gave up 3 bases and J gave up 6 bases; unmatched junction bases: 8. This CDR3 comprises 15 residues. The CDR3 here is CASSYGQGLLNGYTF. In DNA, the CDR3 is TGTGCCAGCAGTTATGGACAGGGGCTATTAAATGGCTACACCTTC.

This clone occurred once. The CDR3 region is CASQVAGNTIYF. CDR3 nucleotides: TGTGCCAGCCAGGTAGCTGGAAACACCATATATTTT. The chain links TRBV2 to TRBJ1-3; the D is unclear. V was shortened by 8 bases and J by 2 bases, with 7 bases between the two germline ends. The CDR3 has 12 residues. Germline V gene lookup returns CDR1 SNHLY and CDR2 FYNNEI.

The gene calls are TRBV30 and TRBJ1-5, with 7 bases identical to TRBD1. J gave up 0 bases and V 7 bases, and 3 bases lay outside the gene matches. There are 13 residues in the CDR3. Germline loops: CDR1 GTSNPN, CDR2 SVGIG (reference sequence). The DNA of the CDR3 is TGTGCCTCCGGGACAGCTAGCAATCAGCCCCAGCATTTT. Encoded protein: CASGTASNQPQHF.

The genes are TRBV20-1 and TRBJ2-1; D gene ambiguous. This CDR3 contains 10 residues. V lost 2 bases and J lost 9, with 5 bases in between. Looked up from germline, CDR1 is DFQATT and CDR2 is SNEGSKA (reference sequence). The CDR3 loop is CSARTVEQFF. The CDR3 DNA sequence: TGCAGTGCTAGAACGGTTGAGCAGTTCTTC.

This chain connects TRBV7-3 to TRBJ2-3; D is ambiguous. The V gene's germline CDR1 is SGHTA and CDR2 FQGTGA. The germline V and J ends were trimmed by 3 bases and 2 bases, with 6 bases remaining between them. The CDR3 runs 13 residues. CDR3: CASSFEFTDTQYF. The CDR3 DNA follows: TGTGCCAGCAGCTTTGAATTCACAGATACGCAGTATTTT.

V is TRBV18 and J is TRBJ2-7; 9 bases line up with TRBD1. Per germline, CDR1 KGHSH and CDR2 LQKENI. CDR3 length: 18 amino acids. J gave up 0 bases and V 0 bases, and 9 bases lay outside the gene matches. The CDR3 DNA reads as TGTGCCAGCTCACCACCAACAAGAGGACAGGGGAGCTCCTACGAGCAGTACTTC. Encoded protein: CASSPPTRGQGSSYEQYF.

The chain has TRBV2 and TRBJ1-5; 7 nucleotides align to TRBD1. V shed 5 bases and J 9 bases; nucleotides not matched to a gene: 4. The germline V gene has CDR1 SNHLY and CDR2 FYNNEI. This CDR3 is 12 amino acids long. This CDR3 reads CASSIRQGPQHF. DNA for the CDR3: TGTGCCAGCAGTATTCGACAGGGGCCCCAGCATTTT.

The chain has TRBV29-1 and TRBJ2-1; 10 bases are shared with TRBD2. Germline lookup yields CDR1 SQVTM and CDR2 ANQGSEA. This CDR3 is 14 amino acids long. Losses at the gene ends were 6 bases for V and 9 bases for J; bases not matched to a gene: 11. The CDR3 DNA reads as TGCAGCGTCGCCACGGTTCTAGCGGGAGCTGAGCAGTTCTTC. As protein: CSVATVLAGAEQFF.

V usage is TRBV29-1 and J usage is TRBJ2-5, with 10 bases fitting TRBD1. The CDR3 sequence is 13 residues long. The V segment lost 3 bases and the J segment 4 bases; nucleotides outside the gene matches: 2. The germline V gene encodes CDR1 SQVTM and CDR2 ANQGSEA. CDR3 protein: CSVDRDRGETQYF. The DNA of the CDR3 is TGCAGCGTTGACCGGGACAGGGGAGAGACCCAGTACTTC.

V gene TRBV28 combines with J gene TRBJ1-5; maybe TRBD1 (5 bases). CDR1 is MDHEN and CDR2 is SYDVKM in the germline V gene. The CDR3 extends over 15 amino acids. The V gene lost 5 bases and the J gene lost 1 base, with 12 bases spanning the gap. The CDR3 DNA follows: TGTGCCAGCAGTCCGGACACTCGGAGCAATCAGCCCCAGCATTTT. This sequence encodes CASSPDTRSNQPQHF. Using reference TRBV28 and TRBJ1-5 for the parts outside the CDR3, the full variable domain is DVKVTQSSRYLVKRTGEKVFLECVQDMDHENMFWYRQDPGLGLRLIYFSYDVKMKEKGDIPEGYSVSREKKERFSLILESASTNQTSMYLCASSPDTRSNQPQHFGDGTRLSIL.

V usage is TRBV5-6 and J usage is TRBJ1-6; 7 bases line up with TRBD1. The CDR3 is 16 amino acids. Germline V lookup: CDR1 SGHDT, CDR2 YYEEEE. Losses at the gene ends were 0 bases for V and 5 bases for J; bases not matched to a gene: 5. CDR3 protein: CASSLDRGLDNSPLHF. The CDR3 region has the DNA TGTGCCAGCAGCTTGGACAGGGGACTCGATAATTCACCCCTCCACTTT.

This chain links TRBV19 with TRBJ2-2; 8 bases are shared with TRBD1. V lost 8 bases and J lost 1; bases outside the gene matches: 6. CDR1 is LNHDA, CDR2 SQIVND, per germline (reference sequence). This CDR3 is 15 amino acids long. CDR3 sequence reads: CASVAGTGNTGELFF. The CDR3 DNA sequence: TGTGCCAGTGTAGCCGGGACAGGGAACACCGGGGAGCTGTTTTTT.

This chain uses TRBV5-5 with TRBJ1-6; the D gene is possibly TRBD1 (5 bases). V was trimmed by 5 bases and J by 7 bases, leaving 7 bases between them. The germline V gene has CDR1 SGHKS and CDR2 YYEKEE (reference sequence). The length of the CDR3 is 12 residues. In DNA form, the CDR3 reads TGTGCCAGCAGGGGACCCAATTCACCCCTCCACTTT. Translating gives CASRGPNSPLHF.

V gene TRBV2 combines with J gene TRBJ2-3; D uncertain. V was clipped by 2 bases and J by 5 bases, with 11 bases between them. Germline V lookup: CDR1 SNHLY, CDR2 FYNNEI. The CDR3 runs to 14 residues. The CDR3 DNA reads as TGTGCCAGCAGTGAACTGACAAGTAAAGATACGCAGTATTTT. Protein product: CASSELTSKDTQYF.

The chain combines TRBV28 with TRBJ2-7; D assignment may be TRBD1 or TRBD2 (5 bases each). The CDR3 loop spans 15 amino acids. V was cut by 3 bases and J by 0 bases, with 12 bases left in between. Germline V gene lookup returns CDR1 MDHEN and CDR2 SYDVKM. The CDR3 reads CASSLSGRDSYEQYF. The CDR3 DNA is TGTGCCAGCAGTTTGTCGGGACGGGACTCCTACGAGCAGTACTTC.

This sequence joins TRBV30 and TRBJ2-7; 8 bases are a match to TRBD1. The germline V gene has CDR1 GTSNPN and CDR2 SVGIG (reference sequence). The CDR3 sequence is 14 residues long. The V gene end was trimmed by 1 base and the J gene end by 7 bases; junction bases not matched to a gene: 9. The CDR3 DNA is TGTGCCTGGAGTGGACGGGACAGGATCAAGGAGCAGTACTTC. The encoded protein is CAWSGRDRIKEQYF.

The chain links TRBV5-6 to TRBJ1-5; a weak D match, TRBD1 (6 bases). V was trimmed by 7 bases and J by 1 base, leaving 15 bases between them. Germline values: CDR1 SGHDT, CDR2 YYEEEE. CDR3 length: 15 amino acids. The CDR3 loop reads CASARRGASNQPQHF. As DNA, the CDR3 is TGTGCCAGCGCGAGACGGGGGGCCAGCAATCAGCCCCAGCATTTT.

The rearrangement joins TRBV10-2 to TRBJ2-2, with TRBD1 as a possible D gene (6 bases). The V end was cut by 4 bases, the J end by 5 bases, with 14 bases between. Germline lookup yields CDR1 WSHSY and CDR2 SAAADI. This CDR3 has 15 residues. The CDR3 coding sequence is TGCGCCAGCAGTGGGTCGGCGCAGGGGACCGGGGAGCTGTTTTTT. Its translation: CASSGSAQGTGELFF.

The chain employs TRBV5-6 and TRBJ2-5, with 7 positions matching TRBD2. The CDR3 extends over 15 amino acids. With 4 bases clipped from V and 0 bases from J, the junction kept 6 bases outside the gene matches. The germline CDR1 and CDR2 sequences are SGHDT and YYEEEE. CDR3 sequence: CASSVLTSDQETQYF. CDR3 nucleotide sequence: TGTGCCAGCAGCGTCCTTACTAGCGACCAAGAGACCCAGTACTTC.

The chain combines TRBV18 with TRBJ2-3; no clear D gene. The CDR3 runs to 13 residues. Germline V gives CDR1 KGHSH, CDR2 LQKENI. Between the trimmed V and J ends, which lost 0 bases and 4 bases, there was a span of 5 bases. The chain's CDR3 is CASSPPMADTQYF. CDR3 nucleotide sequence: TGTGCCAGCTCACCACCGATGGCAGATACGCAGTATTTT.

CDR3: CASRIQSSTEAFF. CDR3 nucleotides: TGTGCCAGCAGGATACAGTCGAGCACTGAAGCTTTCTTT. This sequence joins TRBV2 and TRBJ1-1; no definite D call. CDR3 length: 13 residues. V lost 6 bases to trimming and J lost 4 bases, with 12 bases between them. Germline V CDR1 and CDR2: SNHLY, FYNNEI.